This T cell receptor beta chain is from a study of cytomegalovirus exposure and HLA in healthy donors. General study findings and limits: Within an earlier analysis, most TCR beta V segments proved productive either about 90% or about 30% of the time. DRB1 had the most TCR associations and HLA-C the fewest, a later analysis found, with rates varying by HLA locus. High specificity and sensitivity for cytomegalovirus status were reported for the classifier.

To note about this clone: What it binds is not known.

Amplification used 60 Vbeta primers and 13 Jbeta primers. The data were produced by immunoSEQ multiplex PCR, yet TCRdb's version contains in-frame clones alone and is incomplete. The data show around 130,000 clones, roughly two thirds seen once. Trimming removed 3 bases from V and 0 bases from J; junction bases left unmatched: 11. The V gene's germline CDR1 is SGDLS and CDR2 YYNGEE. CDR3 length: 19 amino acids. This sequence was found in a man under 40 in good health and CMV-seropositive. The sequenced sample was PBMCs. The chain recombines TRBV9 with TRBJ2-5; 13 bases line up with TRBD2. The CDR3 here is CASSAAGTSGTEYQETQYF. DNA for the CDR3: TGTGCCAGCAGCGCCGCTGGGACTAGCGGGACGGAGTACCAAGAGACCCAGTACTTC. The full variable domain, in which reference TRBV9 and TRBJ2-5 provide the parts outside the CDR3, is DSGVTQTPKHLITATGQRVTLRCSPRSGDLSVYWYQQSLDQGLQFLIQYYNGEERAKGNILERFSAQQFPDLHSELNLSSLELGDSALYFCASSAAGTSGTEYQETQYFGPGTRLLVL.